What follows is one TCR beta chain and its context. This sample was included in a study of technical replicates of blood from several donors. Germline assignment: CDR1 SNHLY and CDR2 FYNNEI. The CDR3 covers 12 residues. Trimming cost V 8 bases and J 5 bases, with 12 bases left between them. Profiled with immunoSEQ multiplex PCR; TCRdb holds only in-frame clones, not every one. The data show around 65,000 clones, with 86% seen just once and 5% held by the top ten. This chain connects TRBV2 to TRBJ2-5; possible D gene TRBD2, 6 bases. The sequence derives from a human donor in good health. Some clones in this sample may be carry-over from other donors' samples. What was sequenced was PBMCs. The CDR3 DNA is TGTGCCAGCGGACGGGGGAGGGAGACCCAGTACTTC. Protein: CASGRGRETQYF. Using reference TRBV2 and TRBJ2-5 for the parts outside the CDR3, the full variable domain is EPEVTQTPSHQVTQMGQEVILRCVPISNHLYFYWYRQILGQKVEFLVSFYNNEISEKSEIFDDQFSVERPDGSNFTLKIRSTKLEDSAMYFCASGRGRETQYFGPGTRLLVL.